This TCR beta chain was captured by sequencing in a study of T cell changes during pregnancy in multiple sclerosis. CDR3 size: 15 residues. V gave up 4 bases and J gave up 1 base; unmatched junction bases: 6. Germline V gene sequence: CDR1 MNHEY, CDR2 SMNVEV (reference sequence). Assay used: immunoSEQ multiplex PCR; TCRdb lists only in-frame clones, some missing. The repertoire includes around 50,000 clones, around 93% of them detected once, and approximately 4.2% sits in the top ten. This clone was seen repeatedly, ten times or more. The chain links TRBV27 to TRBJ2-7; TRBD1 matches at 8 bases. The sequence was collected from a female donor with multiple sclerosis, enrolled in a pregnancy study. The sequences come from CD8+ T cells from peripheral blood mononuclear cells, collected in the first trimester of pregnancy. DNA of the CDR3: TGTGCCAGCAGTTCCCCCGGACAGGGTTCCTACGAGCAGTACTTC. It is translated as CASSSPGQGSYEQYF.